This T cell receptor beta chain was found in a study of blood T cell repertoires in COVID-19. The table came from immunoSEQ multiplex PCR; TCRdb's copy has only in-frame clones and leaves some out. The sample holds 150,000 or so clones, 76% seen once. CDR1 LNHNV and CDR2 YYDKDF come from the germline V gene (reference sequence). Trimming cost V 4 bases and J 5 bases, with 14 bases left between them. The CDR3 sequence is 14 residues long. The V call is TRBV15, the J call TRBJ1-1; no clear D gene. This sequence was found in a woman of 80 years or more with active or convalescent COVID-19. Sequenced: peripheral blood. CDR3 sequence: CATSTRRAGTEAFF. DNA for the CDR3: TGTGCCACCAGCACGCGACGGGCGGGAACTGAAGCTTTCTTT.